This TCR beta chain was profiled in a study of cytomegalovirus exposure and HLA in healthy donors. Vbeta (60) and Jbeta (13) primers were used in the PCR. Sequencing used immunoSEQ multiplex PCR; TCRdb keeps in-frame clones, though not all of them. The data show some 150,000 clones, 76% seen once. The CDR3 consists of 14 residues. With 0 bases clipped from V and 3 bases from J, the junction kept 2 bases outside the gene matches. Germline CDR1 and CDR2: SGHNT and YYREEE (reference sequence). The chain has TRBV5-4 and TRBJ2-7; 8 positions agree with TRBD1. This TCR came from a man aged 55-75 years in good health and CMV-seronegative. Sequenced input: PBMCs. The CDR3: CASSLGQGIYEQYF. The CDR3 DNA follows: TGTGCCAGCAGCTTGGGACAGGGGATCTACGAGCAGTACTTC.